The clone carrying this T cell receptor (beta chain) has only one observation. Its cognate antigen is unknown. PCR was performed using 60 Vbeta and 13 Jbeta primers. Produced via immunoSEQ multiplex PCR; TCRdb's table is partial and in-frame only. The sample yields 150,000 to 200,000 clones, 80% to 90% seen once. This sample was included in a study of cytomegalovirus exposure and HLA in healthy donors. Broader study findings: In a later analysis, a genetic analysis reported fewer productive-TCR N-insertions in an Asian-associated ancestry cluster than the cohort average.

The V and J ends lost 3 bases and 9 bases respectively, with 15 bases between them. This CDR3 region has 13 residues. Germline V gives CDR1 SGHVS, CDR2 FNYEAQ. Donors showed nominal health when sampled, although they likely had unrecorded immune exposures. The sequenced material came from PBMCs. V and J are TRBV7-6 and TRBJ2-7; a weak D match, TRBD1 (6 bases). The receptor was derived from a woman aged 18-29 years in good health and CMV-seronegative. The CDR3 here is CASSFQGPEVQYF. The CDR3 nucleotides read TGTGCCAGCAGCTTTCAGGGGCCGGAGGTGCAGTACTTC.